This T cell receptor (beta chain) was observed in a study of CD8 T cells in ankylosing spondylitis. Study results and caveats: Characteristic of ankylosing spondylitis blood, it appeared, was a TCR beta motif comprising several highly homologous variants. Peripheral blood samples showed relatively rare disease-linked clones, and these clones were CD8+. Disease-associated clones were reportedly significantly overrepresented in matched ankylosing spondylitis synovial fluid. In synovial fluid and blood from reactive arthritis, some motif variants were previously reported.

A remark on this clonotype: Its antigen is unidentified. Possible read error: a much larger clone is one base away.

A quantitative 5'-RACE method, one with molecular barcodes, was used to make TCR beta libraries. TCRdb itself ran the 5' RACE reads through MiXCR, one entry per CDR3 protein. The sample lists 750,000 to 850,000 distinct CDR3 sequences; approximately 12% were seen once. Specimen: blood, either unsorted or a sorted T cell fraction (not recorded which). This receptor was taken from a male donor with ankylosing spondylitis.

CDR3 nucleotides: TGCGCCAGCAGAACACAGGTCATGAACACTGAAGCTTTCTTT. Translated: CASRTQVMNTEAFF. The chain employs TRBV5-1 and TRBJ1-1; D may be TRBD1 (5 bases). CDR1 is SGHRS and CDR2 is YFSETQ in the germline V gene. This CDR3 comprises 14 residues. The V gene lost 5 bases and the J gene lost 0 bases, with 11 bases spanning the gap.